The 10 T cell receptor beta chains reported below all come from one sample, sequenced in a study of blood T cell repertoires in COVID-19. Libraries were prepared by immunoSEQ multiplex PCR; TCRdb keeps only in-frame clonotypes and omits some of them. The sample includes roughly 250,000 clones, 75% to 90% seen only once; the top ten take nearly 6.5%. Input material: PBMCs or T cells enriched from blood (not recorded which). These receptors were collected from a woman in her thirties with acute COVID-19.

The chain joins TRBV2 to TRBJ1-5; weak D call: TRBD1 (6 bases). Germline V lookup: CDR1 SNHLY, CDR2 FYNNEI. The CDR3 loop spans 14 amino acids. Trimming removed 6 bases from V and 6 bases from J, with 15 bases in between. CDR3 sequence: CASSRHRVVQPQHF. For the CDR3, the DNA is TGTGCCAGCAGCAGACACAGGGTTGTTCAGCCCCAGCATTTT. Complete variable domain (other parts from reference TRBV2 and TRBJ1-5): EPEVTQTPSHQVTQMGQEVILRCVPISNHLYFYWYRQILGQKVEFLVSFYNNEISEKSEIFDDQFSVERPDGSNFTLKIRSTKLEDSAMYFCASSRHRVVQPQHFGDGTRLSIL.

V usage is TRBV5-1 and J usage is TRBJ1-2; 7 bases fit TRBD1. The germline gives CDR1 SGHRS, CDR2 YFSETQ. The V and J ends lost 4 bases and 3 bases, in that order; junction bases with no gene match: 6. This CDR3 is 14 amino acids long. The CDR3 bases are TGCGCCAGCAGCCAAGACAGGGCGGACTATGGCTACACCTTC. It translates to CASSQDRADYGYTF. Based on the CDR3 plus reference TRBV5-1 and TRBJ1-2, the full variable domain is KAGVTQTPRYLIKTRGQQVTLSCSPISGHRSVSWYQQTPGQGLQFLFEYFSETQRNKGNFPGRFSGRQFSNSRSEMNVSTLELGDSALYLCASSQDRADYGYTFGSGTRLTVV.

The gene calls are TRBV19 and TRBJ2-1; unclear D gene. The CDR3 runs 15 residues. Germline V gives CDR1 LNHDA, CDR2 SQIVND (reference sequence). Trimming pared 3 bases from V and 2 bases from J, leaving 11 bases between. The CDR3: CASSIIHNPYNEQFF. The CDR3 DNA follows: TGTGCCAGTAGTATTATCCACAACCCCTACAATGAGCAGTTCTTC.

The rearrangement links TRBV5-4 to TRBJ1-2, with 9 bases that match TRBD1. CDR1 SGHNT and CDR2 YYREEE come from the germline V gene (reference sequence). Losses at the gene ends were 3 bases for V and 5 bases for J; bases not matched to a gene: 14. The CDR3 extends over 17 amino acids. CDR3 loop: CASSSEIGGQGTYGYTF. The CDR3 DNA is TGTGCCAGCAGCTCCGAAATTGGAGGACAGGGGACTTATGGCTACACCTTC.

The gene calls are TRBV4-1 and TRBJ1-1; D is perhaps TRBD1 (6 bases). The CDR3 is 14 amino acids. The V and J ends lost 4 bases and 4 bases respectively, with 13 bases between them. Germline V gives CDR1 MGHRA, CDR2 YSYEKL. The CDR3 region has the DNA TGCGCCAGCAGCCTCCAGGGGCAAGGCACTGAAGCTTTCTTT. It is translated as CASSLQGQGTEAFF.

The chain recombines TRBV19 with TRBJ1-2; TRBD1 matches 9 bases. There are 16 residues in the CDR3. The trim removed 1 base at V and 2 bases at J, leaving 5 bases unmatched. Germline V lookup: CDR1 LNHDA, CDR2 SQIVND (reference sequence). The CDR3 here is CASSIVYRGRNYGYTF. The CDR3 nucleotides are TGTGCCAGTAGTATAGTTTACAGGGGGCGGAACTATGGCTACACCTTC.

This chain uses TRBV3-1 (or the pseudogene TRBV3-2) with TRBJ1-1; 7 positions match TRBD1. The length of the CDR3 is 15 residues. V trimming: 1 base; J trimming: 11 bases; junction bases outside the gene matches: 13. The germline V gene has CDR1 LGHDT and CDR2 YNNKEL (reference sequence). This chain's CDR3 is CASSQAQTGSSRAFF. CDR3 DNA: TGTGCCAGCAGCCAAGCCCAGACAGGGTCGTCTAGGGCTTTCTTT.

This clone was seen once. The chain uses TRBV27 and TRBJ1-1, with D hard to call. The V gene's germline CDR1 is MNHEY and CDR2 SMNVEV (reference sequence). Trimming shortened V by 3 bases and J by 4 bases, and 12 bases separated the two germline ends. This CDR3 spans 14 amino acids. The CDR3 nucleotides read TGTGCCAGCAGTTTCCTAGCGGCGGGCACTGAAGCTTTCTTT. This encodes CASSFLAAGTEAFF.

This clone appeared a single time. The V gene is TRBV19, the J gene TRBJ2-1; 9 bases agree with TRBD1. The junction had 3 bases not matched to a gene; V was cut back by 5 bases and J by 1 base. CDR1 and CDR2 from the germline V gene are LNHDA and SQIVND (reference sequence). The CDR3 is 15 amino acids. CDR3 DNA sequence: TGTGCCAGTAGTCGGGACAGGGATTCCTACAATGAGCAGTTCTTC. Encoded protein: CASSRDRDSYNEQFF.

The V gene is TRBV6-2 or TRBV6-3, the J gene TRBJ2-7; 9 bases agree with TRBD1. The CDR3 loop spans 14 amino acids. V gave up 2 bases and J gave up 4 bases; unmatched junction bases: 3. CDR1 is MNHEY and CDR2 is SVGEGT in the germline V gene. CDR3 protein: CASSYVGTGYEQYF. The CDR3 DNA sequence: TGTGCCAGCAGTTACGTCGGGACAGGGTACGAGCAGTACTTC.